The clone carrying this T cell receptor beta chain was seen more than once but under ten times. The target antigen is unknown. This sample is part of a study of liver allograft versus peripheral blood T cells. For the study at large: The authors compared T cell receptor repertoires in transplanted livers with those in the peripheral blood of recipients.

TCRdb used MiXCR to reprocess the reads, holding one entry per CDR3 protein. The data contain some 14,000 distinct CDR3 sequences, less than 20% of them singletons. Per germline, CDR1 DFQATT and CDR2 SNEGSKA (reference sequence). V lost 6 bases and J lost 7; bases outside the gene matches: 11. CDR3 length: 13 amino acids. Findings and caveats of the study: The authors reported that T cell receptor repertoires inside liver allografts differed from those in peripheral blood.

The TCR originated in a human patient who had a liver transplant. A share of the T cells may be of graft donor origin. The V call is TRBV20-1, the J call TRBJ1-2; 7 bases fit TRBD1. This CDR3 is CSAEGTATFGYTF. The CDR3 DNA reads as TGCAGTGCGGAGGGGACAGCGACTTTTGGCTACACCTTC.